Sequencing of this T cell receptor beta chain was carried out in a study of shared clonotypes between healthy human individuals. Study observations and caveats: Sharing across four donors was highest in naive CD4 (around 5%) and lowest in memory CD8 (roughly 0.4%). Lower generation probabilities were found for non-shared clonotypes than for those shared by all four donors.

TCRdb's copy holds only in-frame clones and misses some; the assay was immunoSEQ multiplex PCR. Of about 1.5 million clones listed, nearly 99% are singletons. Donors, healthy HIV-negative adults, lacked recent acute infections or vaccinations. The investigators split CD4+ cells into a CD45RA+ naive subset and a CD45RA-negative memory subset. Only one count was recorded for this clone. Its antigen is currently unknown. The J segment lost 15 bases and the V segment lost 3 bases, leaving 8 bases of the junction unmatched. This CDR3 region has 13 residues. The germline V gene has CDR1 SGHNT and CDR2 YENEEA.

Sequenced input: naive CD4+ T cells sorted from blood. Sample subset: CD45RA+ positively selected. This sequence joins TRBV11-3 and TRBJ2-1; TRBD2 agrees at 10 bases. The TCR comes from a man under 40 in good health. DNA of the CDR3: TGTGCCAGCAGCTTTGGACTAGCGGTAGAGTCGTTCTTC. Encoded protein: CASSFGLAVESFF.